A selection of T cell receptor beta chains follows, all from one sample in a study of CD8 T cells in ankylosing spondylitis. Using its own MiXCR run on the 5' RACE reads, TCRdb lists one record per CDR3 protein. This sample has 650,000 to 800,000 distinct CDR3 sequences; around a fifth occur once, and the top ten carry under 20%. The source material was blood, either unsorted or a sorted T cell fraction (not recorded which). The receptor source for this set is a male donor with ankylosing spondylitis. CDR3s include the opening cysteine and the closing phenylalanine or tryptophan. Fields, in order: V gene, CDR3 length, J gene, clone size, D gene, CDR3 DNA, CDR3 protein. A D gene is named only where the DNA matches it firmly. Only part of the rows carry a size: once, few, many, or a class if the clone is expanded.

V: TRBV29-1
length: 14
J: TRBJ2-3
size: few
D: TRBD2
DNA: TGCAGCGTTGCGGCTAGCGGGGGGGCGGATACGCAGTATTTT
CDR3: CSVAASGGADTQYF

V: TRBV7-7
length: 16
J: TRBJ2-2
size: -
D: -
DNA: TGTGCCAGCAGCTTAGGGACACCGGGACCCACCGGGGAGCTGTTTTTT
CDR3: CASSLGTPGPTGELFF

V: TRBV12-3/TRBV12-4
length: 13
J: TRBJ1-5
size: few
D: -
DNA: TGTGCCAGTTCCAGGGTCCTCAATCAGCCCCAGCATTTT
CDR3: CASSRVLNQPQHF

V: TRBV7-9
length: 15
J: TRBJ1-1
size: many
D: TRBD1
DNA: TGTGCCAGCAGCAGCGGGGGACAGCAGAACACTGAAGCTTTCTTT
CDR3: CASSSGGQQNTEAFF

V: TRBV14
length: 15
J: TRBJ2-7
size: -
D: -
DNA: TGTGCCAGCAGCCAGAATAGCTTGACTACGTACGAGCAGTACTTC
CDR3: CASSQNSLTTYEQYF

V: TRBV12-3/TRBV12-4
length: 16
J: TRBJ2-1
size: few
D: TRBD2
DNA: TGTGCCAGCAGTTTCCGGACTAGCGGGAGGAGGAATGAGCAGTTCTTC
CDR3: CASSFRTSGRRNEQFF

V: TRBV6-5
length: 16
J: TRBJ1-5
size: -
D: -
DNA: TGTGCCAGCAGTTTATCCAGTCTCGCGCCCGATCAGCCCCAGCATTTT
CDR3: CASSLSSLAPDQPQHF

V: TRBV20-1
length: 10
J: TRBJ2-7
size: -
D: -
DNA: TGCAGTGCCTCTCCCCTCGGGGCTGACTTC
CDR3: CSASPLGADF

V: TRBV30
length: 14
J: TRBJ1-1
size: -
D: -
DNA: TGTGCCTGGTCCCACGATTTTCTCAACACTGAAGCTTTCTTT
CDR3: CAWSHDFLNTEAFF

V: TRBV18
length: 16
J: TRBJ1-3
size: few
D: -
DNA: TGTGCCAGCTCACCCGCCGGTTTGGGCTCTGGAAACACCATATATTTT
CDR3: CASSPAGLGSGNTIYF

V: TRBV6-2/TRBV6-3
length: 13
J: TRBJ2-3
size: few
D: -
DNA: TGTGCCAGCAGTTTTTTGGAGGAAGATACGCAGTATTTT
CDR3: CASSFLEEDTQYF

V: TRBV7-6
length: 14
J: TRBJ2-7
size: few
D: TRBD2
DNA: TGTGCCAGCAGCTCGCTAGCGGGGTCCTACGATCAGTACTTC
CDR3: CASSSLAGSYDQYF

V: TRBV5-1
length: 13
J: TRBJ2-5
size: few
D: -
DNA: TGCGCCAGCAGCTCTTCTACACAAGAGACCCAGTACTTC
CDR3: CASSSSTQETQYF

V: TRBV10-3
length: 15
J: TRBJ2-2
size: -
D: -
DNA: TGTGCCATCAGTGTCCGGGGGGCGGGCACCGGGGAGCTGTTTTTT
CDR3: CAISVRGAGTGELFF